What follows describes a single T cell receptor beta chain. What it binds is unknown. The CDR3 is 13 residues long. V was cut by 5 bases and J by 7 bases, with 12 bases left in between. Germline-derived CDR1 and CDR2 are SGHNT and YYREEE (reference sequence). This record belongs to a study of Ad26.COV2.S vaccination and SARS-CoV-2 variants. Looking at the study overall: Enrolled in COV1001, the donor was in the Ad26.COV2.S trial arm, which received the vaccine. By the intramuscular route, Ad26.COV2.S was given once, or twice 56 days apart.

Study results and limitations: Vaccine recipients had higher spike-specific TCR breadth than placebo recipients.

Treatment in this sample: roughly 18 received Ad26.COV2.S at low or high dose, single or two shots; several received placebo; per-sample allocation not given. Sampling was performed 63 days after the first vaccine or placebo injection. TCRdb's table, derived via immunoSEQ multiplex PCR, lists solely in-frame clones and lacks some. Of roughly 450,000 clones listed, 90% were seen once; the top ten hold 10% to 15%. This sequence joins TRBV5-4 and TRBJ2-2, with a tentative D call TRBD1 (5 bases). The sample in question was peripheral blood, obtained in a trial of Ad26.COV2.S vaccine versus placebo. This receptor was identified in a person aged 18 to 65 who received the Ad26.COV2.S COVID-19 vaccine or a placebo. CDR3 protein: CASRQAHGGELFF. CDR3 coding DNA: TGTGCCAGCAGACAGGCCCACGGCGGGGAGCTGTTTTTT.